This T cell receptor beta chain stems from a study of Graves' ophthalmopathy and Graves' hyperthyroidism. V dropped 7 bases and J dropped 5; count of bases not matched to a gene: 9. The CDR3 contains 15 residues. The germline CDR1 and CDR2 sequences are SGDLS and YYNGEE. As regards this clonotype: Its antigen is undetermined.

Using RNA transcripts, the TCR beta CDR3 regions were amplified. The authors performed first-round RT-PCR with HTBI primers and then a second-round multiplex PCR. Via MiXCR, TCRdb re-called the multiplex PCR reads, giving one row per CDR3 protein. The sample carries 600,000 to 700,000 distinct CDR3 sequences, over 40% recorded once. Overall study findings and caveats: Blood samples also showed most expanded thyroid clonotypes exceeding 0.001 frequency. Cross-validated, the 13-signature model showed 87.88%/81.08% sensitivity/specificity, and 80%/75% in the test set.

This clonotype was obtained from an adult man with Graves' ophthalmopathy. The chain recombines TRBV9 with TRBJ2-2, with TRBD2 identical over 9 bases. Sequenced: peripheral blood. The CDR3 DNA follows: TGTGCCAGCGGTAGCGGGGGAATTAGGACCGGGGAGCTGTTTTTT. It codes for CASGSGGIRTGELFF.